This T cell receptor beta chain was retrieved from a study of identical twins. MiXCR, applied by TCRdb to the 5' RACE reads, yields one record per CDR3 protein. The sample holds 300,000 to 400,000 distinct CDR3 sequences, around 9.7% seen once. This clonotype was observed a handful of times. This clonotype was sampled from a woman between 50 and 59 years old in good health. Sequenced: naive T cells sorted from blood.

DNA of the CDR3: TGTGCCAGCAGTTTATTGGCAGGGGGTCAGCCCCAGCATTTT. Translating gives CASSLLAGGQPQHF. V usage is TRBV27 and J usage is TRBJ1-5, with 7 bases aligning to TRBD1. The germline gives CDR1 MNHEY, CDR2 SMNVEV (reference sequence). Unmatched junction bases numbered 3, after V lost 1 base and J lost 6 bases. The CDR3 loop spans 14 amino acids.